This TCR beta chain was sequenced during a study of blood T cell repertoires in COVID-19. Study context: Whether acute or convalescent, the COVID-19 samples came from the United States, Italy and Spain. PBMCs, B-cell-depleted T cells, or T cells provided the cDNA or gDNA that made up the material.

CDR3 length equals 14 residues. Germline CDR1 is WNHNN and CDR2 is SYGVQD (reference sequence). J lost 0 bases, V lost 3 bases, and 1 base had no gene match. In the source study's methods: The assay estimated nucleated cells by amplifying reference gene primers. Produced via immunoSEQ multiplex PCR; TCRdb's table is partial and in-frame only. V, J and clone size are those of that table, while D and trimming were read from the DNA. The sample lists around 30,000 clones; about 92% were seen once. The sample consisted of peripheral blood. The chain carries TRBV10-1 and TRBJ2-7, with TRBD2 identical over 8 bases. The source is an elderly man with acute or convalescent COVID-19. Here the CDR3 reads CASSEAGDSYEQYF. The CDR3 DNA reads as TGCGCCAGCAGTGAAGCGGGGGACTCCTACGAGCAGTACTTC.